The next 2 T cell receptor beta chains were all read from a single sample in a study of blood T cell repertoires in COVID-19. Assay used: immunoSEQ multiplex PCR; TCRdb lists only in-frame clones, some missing. The sample has about 190,000 clones, roughly 73% seen once; the top ten hold 2.5% to 3%. The sequencing sample was made of peripheral blood. The receptors here all came from an elderly woman with active or convalescent COVID-19.

This clone was counted once. The gene calls are TRBV11-2 and TRBJ1-1; tentative D call: TRBD1 (6 bases). Trimming stripped 6 bases from V and 9 bases from J, with 26 bases between. CDR1 and CDR2 (germline): SGHAT, FQNNGV. The CDR3 loop spans 16 amino acids. The CDR3 bases are TGTGCCAGCAGACAAGTCGGACGGAGATTGGGGGGGCAAGCTTTCTTT. Protein sequence: CASRQVGRRLGGQAFF.

The chain uses TRBV28 and TRBJ2-3, with D possibly being TRBD1 (6 bases). V shed 6 bases and J shed 2 bases, with 15 bases lying between them. The length of the CDR3 is 15 residues. CDR1 and CDR2 (germline): MDHEN, SYDVKM. CDR3 sequence reads: CASSQPQGPTDTQYF. The DNA for the CDR3 is TGTGCCAGCAGCCAACCACAGGGACCCACAGATACGCAGTATTTT.